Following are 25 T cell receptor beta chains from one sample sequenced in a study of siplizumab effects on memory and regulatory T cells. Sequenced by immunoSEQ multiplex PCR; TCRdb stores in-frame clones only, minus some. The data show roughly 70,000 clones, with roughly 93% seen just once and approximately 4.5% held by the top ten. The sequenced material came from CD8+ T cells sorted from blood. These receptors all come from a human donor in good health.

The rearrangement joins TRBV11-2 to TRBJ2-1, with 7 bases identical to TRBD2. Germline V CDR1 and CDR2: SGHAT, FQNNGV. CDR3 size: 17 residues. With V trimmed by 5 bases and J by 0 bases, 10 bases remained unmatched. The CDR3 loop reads CASSTMGGASSYNEQFF. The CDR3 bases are TGTGCCAGCAGCACCATGGGAGGGGCAAGCTCCTACAATGAGCAGTTCTTC. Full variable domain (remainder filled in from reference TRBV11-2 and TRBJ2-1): EAGVAQSPRYKIIEKRQSVAFWCNPISGHATLYWYQQILGQGPKLLIQFQNNGVVDDSQLPKDRFSAERLKGVDSTLKIQPAKLEDSAVYLCASSTMGGASSYNEQFFGPGTRLTVL.

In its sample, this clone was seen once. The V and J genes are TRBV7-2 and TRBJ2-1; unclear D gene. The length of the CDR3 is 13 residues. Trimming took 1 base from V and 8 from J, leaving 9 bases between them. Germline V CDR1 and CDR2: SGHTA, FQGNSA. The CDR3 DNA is TGTGCCAGCAGCTTAGTGGGTGTGGATGAGCAGTTCTTC. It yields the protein CASSLVGVDEQFF.

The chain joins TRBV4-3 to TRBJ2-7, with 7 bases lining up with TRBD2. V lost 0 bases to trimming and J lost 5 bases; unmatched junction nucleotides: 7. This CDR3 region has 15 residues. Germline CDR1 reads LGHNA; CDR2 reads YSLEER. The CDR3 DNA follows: TGCGCCAGCAGCCAAGATCTTTGGGGGGGGAACGAGCAGTACTTC. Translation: CASSQDLWGGNEQYF.

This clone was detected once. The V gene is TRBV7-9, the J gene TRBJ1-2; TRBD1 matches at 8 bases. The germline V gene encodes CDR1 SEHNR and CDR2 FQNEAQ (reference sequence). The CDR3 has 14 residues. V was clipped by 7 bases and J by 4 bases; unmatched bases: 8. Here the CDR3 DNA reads TGTGCCAGCACTTCGGGACAGGATGGCTATGGCTACACCTTC. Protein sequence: CASTSGQDGYGYTF. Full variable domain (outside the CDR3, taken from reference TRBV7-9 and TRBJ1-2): DTGVSQNPRHKITKRGQNVTFRCDPISEHNRLYWYRQTLGQGPEFLTYFQNEAQLEKSRLLSDRFSAERPKGSFSTLEIQRTEQGDSAMYLCASTSGQDGYGYTFGSGTRLTVV.

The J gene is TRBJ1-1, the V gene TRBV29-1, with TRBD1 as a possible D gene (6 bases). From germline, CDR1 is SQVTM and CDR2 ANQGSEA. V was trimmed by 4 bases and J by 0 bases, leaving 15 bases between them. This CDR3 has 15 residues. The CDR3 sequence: CSVAGAGGVNTEAFF. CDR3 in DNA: TGCAGCGTTGCGGGGGCCGGAGGGGTGAACACTGAAGCTTTCTTT.

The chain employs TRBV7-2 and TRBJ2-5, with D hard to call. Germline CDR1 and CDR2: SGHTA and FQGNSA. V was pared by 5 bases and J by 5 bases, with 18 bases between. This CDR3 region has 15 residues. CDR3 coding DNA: TGTGCCAGCAGCCCCCTCACACGGGTGCGTGAGACCCAGTACTTC. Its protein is CASSPLTRVRETQYF.

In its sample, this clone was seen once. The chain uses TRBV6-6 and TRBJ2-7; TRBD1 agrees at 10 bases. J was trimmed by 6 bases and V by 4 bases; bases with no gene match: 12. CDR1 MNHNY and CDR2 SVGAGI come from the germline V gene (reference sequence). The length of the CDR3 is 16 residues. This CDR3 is CASSSVPGQGRLEQYF. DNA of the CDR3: TGTGCCAGCAGTTCGGTACCGGGACAGGGGAGGCTCGAGCAGTACTTC.

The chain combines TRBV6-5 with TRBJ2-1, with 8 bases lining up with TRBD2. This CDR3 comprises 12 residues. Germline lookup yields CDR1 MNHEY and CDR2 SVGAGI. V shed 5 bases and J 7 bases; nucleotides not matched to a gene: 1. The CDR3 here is CASSGLANEQFF. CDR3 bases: TGTGCCAGCAGTGGACTAGCAAATGAGCAGTTCTTC.

This CDR3 is CASSPDQNEQYF. CDR3 in DNA: TGTGCCAGCAGTCCTGACCAGAACGAGCAGTACTTC. V and J are TRBV6-5 and TRBJ2-7, with D unresolved. Germline V lookup: CDR1 MNHEY, CDR2 SVGAGI. Trimming shortened V by 5 bases and J by 5 bases, and 10 bases separated the two germline ends. The CDR3 is 12 amino acids.

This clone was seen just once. The chain's CDR3 is CASSLGGSGGGTDTQYF. In nucleotides, the CDR3 is TGTGCCAGCAGCTTAGGGGGCAGCGGGGGGGGCACAGATACGCAGTATTTT. The chain is built from TRBV7-2 and TRBJ2-3, with 10 bases fitting TRBD2. Germline CDR1 and CDR2: SGHTA and FQGNSA. V lost 1 base, J lost 1 base, and 5 bases stayed unmatched. The CDR3 runs 17 residues.

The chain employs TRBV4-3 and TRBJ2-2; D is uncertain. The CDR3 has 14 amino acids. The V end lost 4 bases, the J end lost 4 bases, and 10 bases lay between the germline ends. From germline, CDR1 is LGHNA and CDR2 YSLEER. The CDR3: CASSRYRSTGELFF. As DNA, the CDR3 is TGCGCCAGCAGCCGCTATAGATCCACCGGGGAGCTGTTTTTT.

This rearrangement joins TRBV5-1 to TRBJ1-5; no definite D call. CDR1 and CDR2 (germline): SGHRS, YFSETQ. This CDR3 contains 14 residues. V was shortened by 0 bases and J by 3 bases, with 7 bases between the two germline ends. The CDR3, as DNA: TGCGCCAGCAGCTTGGATGACACCAATCAGCCCCAGCATTTT. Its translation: CASSLDDTNQPQHF.

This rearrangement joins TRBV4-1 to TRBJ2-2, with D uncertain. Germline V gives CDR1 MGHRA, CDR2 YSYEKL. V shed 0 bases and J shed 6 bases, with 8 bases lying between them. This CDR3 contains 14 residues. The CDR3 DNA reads TGCGCCAGCAGCCAAGAGGGATCCCCCGGGGAGCTGTTTTTT. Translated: CASSQEGSPGELFF.

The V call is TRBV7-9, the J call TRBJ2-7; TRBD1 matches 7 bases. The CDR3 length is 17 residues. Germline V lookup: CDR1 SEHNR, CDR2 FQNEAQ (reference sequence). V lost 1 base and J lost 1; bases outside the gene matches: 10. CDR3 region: CASSLGPGQSYSYEQYF. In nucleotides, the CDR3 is TGTGCCAGCAGCTTAGGCCCGGGACAGTCCTATTCCTACGAGCAGTACTTC.

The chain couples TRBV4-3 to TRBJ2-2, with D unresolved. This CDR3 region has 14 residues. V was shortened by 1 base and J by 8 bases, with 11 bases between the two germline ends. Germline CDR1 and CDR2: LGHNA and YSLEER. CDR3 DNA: TGCGCCAGCAGCCAAGGTGCGGCGATGGGGGAGCTGTTTTTT. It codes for CASSQGAAMGELFF.

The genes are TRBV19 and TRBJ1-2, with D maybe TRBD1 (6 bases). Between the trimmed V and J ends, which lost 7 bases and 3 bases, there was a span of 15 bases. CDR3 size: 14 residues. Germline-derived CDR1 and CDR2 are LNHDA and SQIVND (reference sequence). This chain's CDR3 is CASIPGEGYYGYTF. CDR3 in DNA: TGTGCCAGTATTCCAGGGGAGGGTTACTATGGCTACACCTTC.

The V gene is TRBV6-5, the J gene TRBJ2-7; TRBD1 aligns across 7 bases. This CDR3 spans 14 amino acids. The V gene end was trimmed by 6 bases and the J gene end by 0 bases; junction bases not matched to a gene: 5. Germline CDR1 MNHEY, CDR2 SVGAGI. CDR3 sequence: CASRPGQSSYEQYF. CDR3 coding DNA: TGTGCCAGCAGACCGGGACAGTCCTCCTACGAGCAGTACTTC.

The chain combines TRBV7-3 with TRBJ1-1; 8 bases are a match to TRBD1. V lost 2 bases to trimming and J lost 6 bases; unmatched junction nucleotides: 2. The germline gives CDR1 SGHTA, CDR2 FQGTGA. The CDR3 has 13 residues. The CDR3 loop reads CASSLGQGAEAFF. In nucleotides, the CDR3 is TGTGCCAGCAGCTTAGGACAGGGCGCTGAAGCTTTCTTT.

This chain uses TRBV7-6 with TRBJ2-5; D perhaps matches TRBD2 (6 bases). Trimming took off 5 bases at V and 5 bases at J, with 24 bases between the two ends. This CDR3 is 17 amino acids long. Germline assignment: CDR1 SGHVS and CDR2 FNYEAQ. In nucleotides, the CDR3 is TGTGCCAGCAGCCCCCGTCCGGACTACAAGGGGAGGGAGACCCAGTACTTC. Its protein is CASSPRPDYKGRETQYF.

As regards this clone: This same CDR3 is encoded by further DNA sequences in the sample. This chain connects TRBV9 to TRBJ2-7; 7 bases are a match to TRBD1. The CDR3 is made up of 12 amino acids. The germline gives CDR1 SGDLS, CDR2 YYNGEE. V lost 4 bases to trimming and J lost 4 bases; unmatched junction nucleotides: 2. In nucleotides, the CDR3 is TGTGCCAGCAGCAGGGACAGTTACGAGCAGTACTTC. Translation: CASSRDSYEQYF.

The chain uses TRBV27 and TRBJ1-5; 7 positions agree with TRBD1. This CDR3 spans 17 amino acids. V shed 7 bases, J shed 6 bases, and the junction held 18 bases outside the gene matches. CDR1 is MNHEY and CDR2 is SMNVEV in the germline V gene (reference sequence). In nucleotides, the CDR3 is TGTGCCAGCACGGGGGGCTTGACAGGGTTTTGGGTTCAGCCCCAGCATTTT. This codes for CASTGGLTGFWVQPQHF.

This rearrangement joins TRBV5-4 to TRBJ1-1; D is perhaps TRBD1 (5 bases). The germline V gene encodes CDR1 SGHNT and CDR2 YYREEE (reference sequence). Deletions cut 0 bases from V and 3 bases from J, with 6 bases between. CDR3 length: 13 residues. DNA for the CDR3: TGTGCCAGCAGCTTGGGGGGACACACTGAAGCTTTCTTT. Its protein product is CASSLGGHTEAFF. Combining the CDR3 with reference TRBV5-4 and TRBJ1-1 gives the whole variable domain ETGVTQSPTHLIKTRGQQVTLRCSSQSGHNTVSWYQQALGQGPQFIFQYYREEENGRGNFPPRFSGLQFPNYSSELNVNALELDDSALYLCASSLGGHTEAFFGQGTRLTVV.

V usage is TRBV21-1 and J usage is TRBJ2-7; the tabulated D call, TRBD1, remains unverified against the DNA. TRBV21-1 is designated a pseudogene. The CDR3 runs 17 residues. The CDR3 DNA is TGTGCCAGCAGCAAAGGATCTCGGGACAGGCCGAACTACGAGCAGTACTTC. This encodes CASSKGSRDRPNYEQYF.

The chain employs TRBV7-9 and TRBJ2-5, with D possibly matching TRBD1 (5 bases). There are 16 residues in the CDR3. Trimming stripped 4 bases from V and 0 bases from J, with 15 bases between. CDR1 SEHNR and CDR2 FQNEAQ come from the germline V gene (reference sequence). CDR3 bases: TGTGCCAGCAGCTGGGCGTGGACAACAGACCAAGAGACCCAGTACTTC. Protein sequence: CASSWAWTTDQETQYF.

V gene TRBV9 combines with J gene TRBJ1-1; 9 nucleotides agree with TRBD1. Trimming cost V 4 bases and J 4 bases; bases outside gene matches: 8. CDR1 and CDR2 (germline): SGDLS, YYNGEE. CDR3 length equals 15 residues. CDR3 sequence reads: CASSQRQGDGTEAFF. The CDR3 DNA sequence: TGTGCCAGCAGCCAAAGACAGGGGGATGGCACTGAAGCTTTCTTT.